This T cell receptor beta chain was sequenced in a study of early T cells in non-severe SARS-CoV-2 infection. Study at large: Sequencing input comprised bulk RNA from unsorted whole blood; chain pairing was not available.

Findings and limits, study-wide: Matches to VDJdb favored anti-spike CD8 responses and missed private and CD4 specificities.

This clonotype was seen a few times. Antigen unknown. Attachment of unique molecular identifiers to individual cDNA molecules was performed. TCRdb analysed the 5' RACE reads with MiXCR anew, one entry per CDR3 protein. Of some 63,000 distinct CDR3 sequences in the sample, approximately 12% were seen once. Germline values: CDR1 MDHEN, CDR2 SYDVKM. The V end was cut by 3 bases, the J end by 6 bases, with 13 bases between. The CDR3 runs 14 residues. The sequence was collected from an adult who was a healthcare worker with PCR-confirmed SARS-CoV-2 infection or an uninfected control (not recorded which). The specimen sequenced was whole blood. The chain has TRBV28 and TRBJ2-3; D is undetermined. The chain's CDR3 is CASSFGRPRDTQYF. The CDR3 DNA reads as TGTGCCAGCAGTTTCGGACGGCCGAGGGATACGCAGTATTTT.